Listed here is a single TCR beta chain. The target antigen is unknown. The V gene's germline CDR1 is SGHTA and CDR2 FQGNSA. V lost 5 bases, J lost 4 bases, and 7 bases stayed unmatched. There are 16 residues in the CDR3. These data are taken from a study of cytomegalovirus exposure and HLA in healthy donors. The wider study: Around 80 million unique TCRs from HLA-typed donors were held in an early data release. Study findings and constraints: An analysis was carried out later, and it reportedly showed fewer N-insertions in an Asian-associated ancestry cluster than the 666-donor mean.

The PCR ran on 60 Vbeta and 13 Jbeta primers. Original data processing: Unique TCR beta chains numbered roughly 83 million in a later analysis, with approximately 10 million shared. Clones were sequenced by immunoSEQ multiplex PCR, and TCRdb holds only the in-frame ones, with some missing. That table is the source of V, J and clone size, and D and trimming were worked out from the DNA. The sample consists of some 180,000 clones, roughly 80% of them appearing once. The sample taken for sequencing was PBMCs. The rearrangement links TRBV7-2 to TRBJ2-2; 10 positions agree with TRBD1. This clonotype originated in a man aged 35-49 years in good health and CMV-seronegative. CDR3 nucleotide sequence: TGTGCCAGCAGCGCCCCGGGACAGGGGCGCACCGGGGAGCTGTTTTTT. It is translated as CASSAPGQGRTGELFF.